A single sample gave rise to the 30 T cell receptor beta chains below, sequenced in a study of T cells after yellow fever vaccination. TCRdb processed the 5' RACE reads anew with MiXCR; each CDR3 protein has one entry. The table has a few hundred thousand distinct CDR3 sequences, 3.2% seen once. The sample here was CD4+ T cells sorted from PBMCs, taken 10 days after the yellow fever booster vaccination. Receptor source: a man younger than 30 who received the YFV17D yellow fever vaccine.

This clonotype was counted only a few times. The gene calls are TRBV19 and TRBJ2-2; 9 bases are a match to TRBD2. The junction had 8 bases not matched to a gene; V was cut back by 5 bases and J by 4 bases. Germline V CDR1 and CDR2: LNHDA, SQIVND (reference sequence). This CDR3 region has 16 residues. The CDR3 is CASSPLAGAGTGELFF. The CDR3 DNA sequence: TGTGCCAGTAGTCCATTAGCGGGGGCGGGCACCGGGGAGCTGTTTTTT.

The rearrangement uses TRBV7-3 and TRBJ2-3; D is possibly TRBD1 (5 bases). V shed 5 bases and J shed 7 bases, with 13 bases lying between them. Germline V CDR1 and CDR2: SGHTA, FQGTGA. The CDR3 has 13 residues. CDR3 amino acids: CASSASGIHTQYF. CDR3 sequence (DNA): TGTGCCAGCAGCGCCTCAGGGATTCATACGCAGTATTTT. Variable domain in full (rest from reference TRBV7-3 and TRBJ2-3): GAGVSQTPSNKVTEKGKYVELRCDPISGHTALYWYRQSLGQGPEFLIYFQGTGAADDSGLPNDRFFAVRPEGSVSTLKIQRTERGDSAVYLCASSASGIHTQYFGPGTRLTVL.

This clonotype was counted many times. The J gene is TRBJ1-1, the V gene TRBV20-1; TRBD1 matches 9 bases. Trimming took 0 bases from V and 6 from J; bases not matched to a gene: 11. This CDR3 is 16 amino acids long. The germline gives CDR1 DFQATT, CDR2 SNEGSKA (reference sequence). Here the CDR3 reads CSARDRGQGSFPEAFF. The CDR3 DNA reads TGCAGTGCTAGAGATAGGGGACAGGGAAGTTTCCCTGAAGCTTTCTTT.

The rearrangement joins TRBV7-2 to TRBJ1-2, with D possibly TRBD1 on 6 matching bases. The CDR3 extends over 13 amino acids. Between the trimmed V and J ends, which lost 1 base and 8 bases, there was a span of 11 bases. CDR1 SGHTA and CDR2 FQGNSA come from the germline V gene. The CDR3: CASSLGGGKGYTF. CDR3 sequence (DNA): TGTGCCAGCAGCTTAGGGGGGGGCAAGGGCTACACCTTC.

This clonotype was observed a few times. This chain joins TRBV20-1 and TRBJ1-5; the D gene is possibly TRBD1 (6 bases). With 1 base removed from V and 2 bases from J, the gap between germline ends came to 15 bases. The CDR3 extends over 16 amino acids. Per the germline V gene, CDR1 is DFQATT and CDR2 is SNEGSKA (reference sequence). CDR3 nucleotides: TGCAGTGCTAGAGCTTGGGCAGGGGTGGGCAATCAGCCCCAGCATTTT. Translating gives CSARAWAGVGNQPQHF.

At least ten counts were recorded for this clonotype. The chain employs TRBV5-1 and TRBJ2-4; maybe TRBD2 (6 bases). This CDR3 spans 15 amino acids. Germline V gene data show CDR1 as SGHRS and CDR2 as YFSETQ. Trimming shortened V by 0 bases and J by 6 bases, and 13 bases separated the two germline ends. The chain's CDR3 is CASSLAGDLGNIQYF. The CDR3 DNA reads TGCGCCAGCAGCTTGGCGGGGGACCTGGGAAACATTCAGTACTTC.

In its sample, this clonotype was seen many times. This chain links TRBV4-2 with TRBJ2-1; D uncertain. Per the germline V gene, CDR1 is LGHNA and CDR2 is YNFKEQ. The CDR3 loop spans 12 amino acids. Trimming pared 5 bases from V and 5 bases from J, leaving 7 bases between. CDR3 residues: CASSNFDNEQFF. Written as DNA, the CDR3 is TGTGCCAGCAGCAACTTTGACAATGAGCAGTTCTTC.

The chain has TRBV5-1 and TRBJ2-7; no reliable D call. Trimming pared 2 bases from V and 6 bases from J, leaving 12 bases between. This CDR3 contains 13 residues. The germline V gene has CDR1 SGHRS and CDR2 YFSETQ. CDR3 residues: CASSLGLSAEQYV. Here the CDR3 DNA reads TGCGCCAGCAGCTTAGGTCTTTCCGCCGAGCAGTACGTC.

This clonotype was picked up many times. The chain has TRBV7-9 and TRBJ2-5; possible D gene TRBD1, 6 bases. This CDR3 spans 14 amino acids. V was shortened by 1 base and J by 7 bases, with 13 bases between the two germline ends. Germline V CDR1 and CDR2: SEHNR, FQNEAQ (reference sequence). The CDR3 reads CASSLEARGVTQYF. The CDR3 bases are TGTGCCAGCAGCTTAGAGGCCAGGGGTGTGACCCAGTACTTC.

This clonotype was found many times. The chain is built from TRBV7-2 and TRBJ2-7; a weak D match, TRBD2 (6 bases). Germline V gene lookup returns CDR1 SGHTA and CDR2 FQGNSA. V was pared by 1 base and J by 6 bases, with 10 bases between. The CDR3 extends over 13 amino acids. This CDR3 reads CASSLGRESEQYF. The CDR3 DNA reads as TGTGCCAGCAGCTTAGGCCGGGAGTCCGAGCAGTACTTC.

There are many counts of this clonotype. The gene calls are TRBV10-3 and TRBJ1-1; TRBD1 agrees at 8 bases. From germline, CDR1 is ENHRY and CDR2 SYGVKD. V was clipped by 4 bases and J by 3 bases; unmatched bases: 4. The CDR3 is 14 amino acids. CDR3 nucleotide sequence: TGTGCCATCAGTGGTACAGGGGGGGACACTGAAGCTTTCTTT. Its protein is CAISGTGGDTEAFF.

This clonotype appeared many times. J is TRBJ1-4 and V is TRBV11-2; the D is unclear. The CDR3 loop spans 16 amino acids. Germline V gives CDR1 SGHAT, CDR2 FQNNGV. Trimming removed 4 bases at V and 7 bases at J, with 19 bases between. The CDR3 region is CASSSLSEILGEKLFF. CDR3 coding DNA: TGTGCCAGCAGCTCCCTCTCCGAGATACTGGGTGAAAAACTGTTTTTT.

This clonotype was counted only a few times. J is TRBJ2-3 and V is TRBV7-2, with D unclear. The CDR3 consists of 12 residues. Germline-derived CDR1 and CDR2 are SGHTA and FQGNSA. Trimming removed 2 bases at V and 6 bases at J, with 6 bases between. CDR3 DNA: TGTGCCAGCAGCTTATGGCCGGATACGCAGTATTTT. Translation: CASSLWPDTQYF.

At least ten counts were recorded for this clonotype. The chain has TRBV7-2 and TRBJ1-5; D possibly corresponds to TRBD1 (6 bases). This CDR3 region has 15 residues. Per germline, CDR1 SGHTA and CDR2 FQGNSA. V was shortened by 4 bases and J by 5 bases, with 15 bases between the two germline ends. The CDR3 coding sequence is TGTGCCAGCAGCTCTTACGGACAGAATTATCAGCCCCAGCATTTT. Protein: CASSSYGQNYQPQHF.

This clonotype was detected ten times or more. The gene calls are TRBV5-1 and TRBJ2-3; maybe TRBD2 (6 bases). Germline assignment: CDR1 SGHRS and CDR2 YFSETQ. The CDR3 spans 14 residues. Deletions cut 2 bases from V and 5 bases from J, with 12 bases between. This chain's CDR3 is CASSFRDFGDTQYF. CDR3 sequence (DNA): TGCGCCAGCAGCTTCCGGGACTTCGGAGATACGCAGTATTTT.

This clonotype was counted many times. The chain combines TRBV18 with TRBJ2-3; TRBD1 agrees at 7 bases. CDR3 length: 16 amino acids. Germline trimming cut 3 bases from V and 1 base from J; bases unmatched to any gene: 7. Germline V lookup: CDR1 KGHSH, CDR2 LQKENI. The CDR3 here is CASSPPLTGRTDTQYF. The DNA for the CDR3 is TGTGCCAGCTCACCTCCTTTGACAGGGCGCACAGATACGCAGTATTTT.

In this sample, this clonotype turned up a few times. The rearrangement links TRBV5-4 to TRBJ2-6; maybe TRBD2 (5 bases). The germline V gene has CDR1 SGHNT and CDR2 YYREEE (reference sequence). Trimming cost V 5 bases and J 8 bases, with 8 bases left between them. CDR3 length equals 12 residues. In DNA form, the CDR3 reads TGTGCCAGCAGTACCGGGACCAACGTCCTGACTTTC. Translation gives CASSTGTNVLTF. The full variable domain, rest sourced from reference TRBV5-4 and TRBJ2-6, is ETGVTQSPTHLIKTRGQQVTLRCSSQSGHNTVSWYQQALGQGPQFIFQYYREEENGRGNFPPRFSGLQFPNYSSELNVNALELDDSALYLCASSTGTNVLTFGAGSRLTVL.

This rearrangement joins TRBV4-3 to TRBJ2-7; D might be TRBD2 (6 bases). V was clipped by 0 bases and J by 6 bases, with 24 bases between them. The CDR3 has 18 amino acids. CDR1 and CDR2 (germline): LGHNA, YSLEER. This chain's CDR3 is CASSQEGWSRDLGGEQYF. DNA of the CDR3: TGCGCCAGCAGCCAAGAGGGTTGGTCACGGGACCTCGGGGGCGAGCAGTACTTC.

The chain couples TRBV5-1 to TRBJ1-1, with D unresolved. The germline V gene has CDR1 SGHRS and CDR2 YFSETQ. The CDR3 has 14 amino acids. Trimming cost V 0 bases and J 3 bases, with 9 bases left between them. Here the CDR3 reads CASSLEFTDTEAFF. CDR3 coding DNA: TGCGCCAGCAGCTTGGAATTCACGGACACTGAAGCTTTCTTT.

This clonotype was detected a few times. This rearrangement joins TRBV12-3 or TRBV12-4 to TRBJ2-3, with D possibly being TRBD2 (6 bases). CDR3 size: 13 residues. V shed 4 bases and J shed 4 bases, with 9 bases lying between them. DNA of the CDR3: TGTGCCAGCAGTTCGAGCGGGTCAGATACGCAGTATTTT. Translation: CASSSSGSDTQYF.

This clonotype came up a few times. The rearrangement uses TRBV20-1 and TRBJ1-2; no firm D call. V was trimmed by 6 bases and J by 5 bases, leaving 7 bases between them. This CDR3 contains 10 residues. From germline, CDR1 is DFQATT and CDR2 SNEGSKA (reference sequence). The chain's CDR3 is CSAHNYGYTF. CDR3 in DNA: TGCAGTGCCCATAATTATGGCTACACCTTC.

This clonotype was recorded at least ten times. The genes are TRBV27 and TRBJ1-2; 10 bases map to TRBD1. Trimming removed 5 bases from V and 6 bases from J; junction bases left unmatched: 6. Germline loops: CDR1 MNHEY, CDR2 SMNVEV (reference sequence). The CDR3 length is 14 residues. CDR3 sequence: CASSGTGVRDGYTF. CDR3 sequence (DNA): TGTGCCAGCAGTGGGACAGGGGTAAGGGATGGCTACACCTTC.

In this sample, this clonotype turned up many times. The V call is TRBV27, the J call TRBJ2-3; TRBD2 matches 9 bases. CDR1 and CDR2 from the germline V gene are MNHEY and SMNVEV (reference sequence). The CDR3 has 16 amino acids. J gave up 8 bases and V 1 base, and 10 bases lay outside the gene matches. Written as DNA, the CDR3 is TGTGCCAGCAGTTTATTTGGCGGGGGGGTATCAGGTACGCAGTATTTT. Translation gives CASSLFGGGVSGTQYF.

In its sample, this clonotype was seen many times. This chain connects TRBV7-2 to TRBJ2-1; D is unresolved. V lost 3 bases and J lost 10, with 13 bases in between. Germline V gene lookup returns CDR1 SGHTA and CDR2 FQGNSA. This CDR3 comprises 13 residues. Here the CDR3 reads CASSLATLGEQFF. CDR3 bases: TGTGCCAGCAGCTTGGCTACGTTAGGGGAGCAGTTCTTC.

For this clonotype: A much bigger clone sits one base away, suggesting this may be a read error. The chain couples TRBV28 to TRBJ2-5; D unclear. The CDR3 spans 15 residues. Germline CDR1 MDHEN, CDR2 SYDVKM. CDR3 residues: CACSSWRLAGETQYF. The DNA for the CDR3 is TGTGCCTGCAGTTCCTGGCGGTTGGCCGGGGAGACCCAGTACTTC.

The chain is built from TRBV2 and TRBJ1-6; D is possibly TRBD1 (5 bases). In germline, CDR1 is SNHLY, CDR2 FYNNEI. This CDR3 contains 14 residues. Trimming took off 8 bases at V and 5 bases at J, with 13 bases between the two ends. The CDR3 spells CASLGLTDNSPLHF. In nucleotides, the CDR3 is TGTGCCAGCTTGGGGTTGACAGATAATTCACCCCTCCACTTT.

This clonotype was picked up many times. V is TRBV6-6 and J is TRBJ2-7, with a possible D match to TRBD2 (5 bases). CDR1 and CDR2 from the germline V gene are MNHNY and SVGAGI (reference sequence). This CDR3 is built from 12 residues. The ends were cut back, 4 bases at V and 4 bases at J, with 8 bases in the middle. The CDR3 here is CASSSRGYEQYV. The CDR3 DNA sequence: TGTGCCAGCAGTTCCCGAGGGTACGAGCAGTACGTC.

The genes are TRBV5-5 and TRBJ1-1; 9 nucleotides match TRBD1. The ends lost 4 bases at V and 5 bases at J; junction bases unmatched: 12. The CDR3 consists of 16 residues. CDR1 and CDR2 (germline): SGHKS, YYEKEE (reference sequence). In DNA, the CDR3 is TGTGCCAGCAGCCTCAACAGGGGGCGAGGAGGGACTGAAGCTTTCTTT. Translated: CASSLNRGRGGTEAFF. Looking up the rest from reference TRBV5-5 and TRBJ1-1 gives the full variable domain: DAGVTQSPTHLIKTRGQQVTLRCSPISGHKSVSWYQQVLGQGPQFIFQYYEKEERGRGNFPDRFSARQFPNYSSELNVNALLLGDSALYLCASSLNRGRGGTEAFFGQGTRLTVV.

This clonotype has just a few counts. The chain links TRBV30 to TRBJ2-7; D is unclear. The CDR3 runs to 13 residues. Between the trimmed V and J ends, which lost 2 bases and 7 bases, there was a span of 15 bases. Per the germline V gene, CDR1 is GTSNPN and CDR2 is SVGIG (reference sequence). The CDR3 DNA follows: TGTGCCTGGAGTAATGCGTTAGGGCTTGAGCAGTACTTC. This sequence encodes CAWSNALGLEQYF.

This clonotype was counted many times. The chain employs TRBV4-3 and TRBJ1-6; weak D call: TRBD1 (6 bases). V was shortened by 1 base and J by 8 bases, with 18 bases between the two germline ends. The V gene's germline CDR1 is LGHNA and CDR2 YSLEER. There are 17 residues in the CDR3. The CDR3 DNA is TGCGCCAGCAGCCAAGCCCCTCGGGGGCAGGGCCATTCACCCCTCCACTTT. It is translated as CASSQAPRGQGHSPLHF.